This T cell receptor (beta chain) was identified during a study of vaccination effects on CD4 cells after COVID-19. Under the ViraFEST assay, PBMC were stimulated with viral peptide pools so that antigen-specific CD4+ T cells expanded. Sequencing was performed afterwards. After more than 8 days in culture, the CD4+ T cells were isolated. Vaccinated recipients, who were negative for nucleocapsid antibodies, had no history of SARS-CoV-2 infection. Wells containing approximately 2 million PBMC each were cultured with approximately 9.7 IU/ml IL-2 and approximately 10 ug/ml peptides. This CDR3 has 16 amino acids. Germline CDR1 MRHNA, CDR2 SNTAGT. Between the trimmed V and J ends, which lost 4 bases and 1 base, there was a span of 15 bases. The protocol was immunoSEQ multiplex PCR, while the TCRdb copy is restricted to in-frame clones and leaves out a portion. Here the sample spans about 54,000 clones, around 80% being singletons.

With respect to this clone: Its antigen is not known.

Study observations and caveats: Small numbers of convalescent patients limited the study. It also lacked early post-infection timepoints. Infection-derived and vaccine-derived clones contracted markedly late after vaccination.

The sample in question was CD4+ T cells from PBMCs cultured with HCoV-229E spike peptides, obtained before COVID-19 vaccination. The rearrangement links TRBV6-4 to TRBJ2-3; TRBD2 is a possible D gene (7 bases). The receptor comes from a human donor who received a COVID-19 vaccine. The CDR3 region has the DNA TGTGCCAGCAGTGTTGAGTGGGGGGGCGGCACAGATACGCAGTATTTT. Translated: CASSVEWGGGTDTQYF.